The entry that follows covers one TCR beta chain sequence. This record belongs to a study of OX40 agonist ivuxolimab in advanced cancers. This CDR3 comprises 13 residues. V was shortened by 4 bases and J by 6 bases, with 10 bases between the two germline ends. Germline assignment: CDR1 MDHEN and CDR2 SYDVKM. People who had autoimmune disease history or systemic immunosuppression were excluded. Sequencing used immunoSEQ multiplex PCR; TCRdb keeps in-frame clones, though not all of them. The sample includes roughly 71,000 clones, about nine tenths of them seen just once. Sequencing used CD4+ or CD8+ T cells sorted from blood, obtained in a trial of the OX40 agonist ivuxolimab. The chain has TRBV28 and TRBJ1-5; D call uncertain. This sequence was found in an adult with an advanced solid tumor such as melanoma, head and neck, liver or kidney cancer. The DNA for the CDR3 is TGTGCCAGCAGTTGGGCACCCGGTCAGCCCCAGCATTTT. Translation gives CASSWAPGQPQHF.